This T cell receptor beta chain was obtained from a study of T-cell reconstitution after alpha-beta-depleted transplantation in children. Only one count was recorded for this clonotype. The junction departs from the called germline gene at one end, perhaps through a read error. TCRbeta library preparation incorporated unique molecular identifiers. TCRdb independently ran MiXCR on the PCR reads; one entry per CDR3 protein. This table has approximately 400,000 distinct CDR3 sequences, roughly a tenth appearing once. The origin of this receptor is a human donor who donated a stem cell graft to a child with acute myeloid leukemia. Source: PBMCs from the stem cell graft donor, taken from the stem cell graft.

CDR3 sequence reads: CASSLDAPLSGATQYF. In DNA, the CDR3 is TGCGCCAGCAGCTTGGACGCTCCTCTTTCGGGAGCTACGCAGTATTTC. The chain employs TRBV5-1 and TRBJ2-3, with TRBD2 as a possible D gene (6 bases). Germline V gives CDR1 SGHRS, CDR2 YFSETQ. The CDR3 spans 16 residues.